What follows are 12 T cell receptor beta chains derived from one specimen sequenced in a study of shared clonotypes between healthy human individuals. Here immunoSEQ multiplex PCR was the method, and the copy in TCRdb shows in-frame clones only, minus some. The sample has about 490,000 clones; 70% to 85% are singletons. The sample consisted of PBMCs. Source of these receptors: a woman aged 40 to 55 in good health. Some clones in this sample may be carry-over from other donors' samples.

The chain carries TRBV7-8 and TRBJ2-7; maybe TRBD1 (6 bases). Germline V gene data show CDR1 as SGHVS and CDR2 as FQNEAQ. CDR3 length: 17 amino acids. V was pared by 2 bases and J by 0 bases, with 17 bases between. CDR3 nucleotides: TGTGCCAGCAGCTTAAGGTTGCGTAGGGACATCTCCTACGAGCAGTACTTC. Amino acid sequence: CASSLRLRRDISYEQYF. Full variable domain (missing parts from reference TRBV7-8 and TRBJ2-7): GAGVSQSPRYKVAKRGQDVALRCDPISGHVSLFWYQQALGQGPEFLTYFQNEAQLDKSGLPSDRFFAERPEGSVSTLKIQRTQQEDSAVYLCASSLRLRRDISYEQYFGPGTRLTVT.

This clone was seen only once. V and J are TRBV7-9 and TRBJ2-1; 10 nucleotides match TRBD2. Per germline, CDR1 SEHNR and CDR2 FQNEAQ (reference sequence). The CDR3 contains 17 residues. V trimming: 5 bases; J trimming: 4 bases; junction bases outside the gene matches: 11. CDR3 in DNA: TGTGCCAGCAGCCCGGCGAGCGGGAGGGAGGGATACAATGAGCAGTTCTTC. Translating gives CASSPASGREGYNEQFF.

The chain combines TRBV19 with TRBJ2-7; D may be TRBD1 (5 bases). The V and J ends lost 6 bases and 0 bases respectively, with 12 bases between them. Germline CDR1 is LNHDA and CDR2 is SQIVND (reference sequence). The CDR3 extends over 14 amino acids. The CDR3 is CASSDSPNSYEQYF. CDR3 coding DNA: TGTGCCAGTAGCGACAGCCCCAACTCCTACGAGCAGTACTTC.

This clone has a single count. V and J are TRBV7-3 and TRBJ1-2, with D tentatively TRBD1 (5 bases). Germline V gene sequence: CDR1 SGHTA, CDR2 FQGTGA. CDR3 length equals 14 residues. Trimming cost V 5 bases and J 5 bases, with 15 bases left between them. This CDR3 reads CASSPQGDGYGYTF. The CDR3 DNA is TGTGCCAGCAGCCCCCAGGGAGACGGGTATGGCTACACCTTC. Combining the CDR3 with reference TRBV7-3 and TRBJ1-2 gives the whole variable domain GAGVSQTPSNKVTEKGKYVELRCDPISGHTALYWYRQSLGQGPEFLIYFQGTGAADDSGLPNDRFFAVRPEGSVSTLKIQRTERGDSAVYLCASSPQGDGYGYTFGSGTRLTVV.

The V call is TRBV7-3, the J call TRBJ2-1; either TRBD1 or TRBD2 may supply D (5 bases each). Germline values: CDR1 SGHTA, CDR2 FQGTGA. CDR3 length: 12 residues. V lost 5 bases to trimming and J lost 7 bases, with 9 bases between them. CDR3 amino acids: CASSERGNEQFF. The CDR3 DNA sequence: TGTGCCAGCAGCGAGAGGGGAAATGAGCAGTTCTTC.

This clone showed up just a few times. CDR3 coding DNA: TGTGCCAGCAGCTTAAAAGACAGGCGCTACGAGCAGTACTTC. This sequence encodes CASSLKDRRYEQYF. The chain recombines TRBV13 with TRBJ2-7; D is perhaps TRBD1 (6 bases). Germline V gene data show CDR1 as PRHDT and CDR2 as FYEKMQ (reference sequence). With 2 bases removed from V and 3 bases from J, the gap between germline ends came to 11 bases. The CDR3 length is 14 residues. The whole variable domain, filled in from reference TRBV13 and TRBJ2-7, reads AAGVIQSPRHLIKEKRETATLKCYPIPRHDTVYWYQQGPGQDPQFLISFYEKMQSDKGSIPDRFSAQQFSDYHSELNMSSLELGDSALYFCASSLKDRRYEQYFGPGTRLTVT.

The chain employs TRBV4-2 and TRBJ1-1; D is uncertain. CDR1 LGHNA and CDR2 YNFKEQ come from the germline V gene. V was pared by 1 base and J by 1 base, with 4 bases between. The CDR3 loop spans 13 amino acids. CDR3 DNA sequence: TGTGCCAGCAGCCAAGTCGGGAACACTGAAGCTTTCTTT. Protein sequence: CASSQVGNTEAFF.

The sample holds one count of this clone. The chain employs TRBV7-3 and TRBJ2-6; 9 nucleotides agree with TRBD1. With 4 bases clipped from V and 0 bases from J, the junction kept 7 bases outside the gene matches. Germline lookup yields CDR1 SGHTA and CDR2 FQGTGA. This CDR3 has 18 residues. CDR3 sequence (DNA): TGTGCCAGCAGCTCCTTGACAGGGGGGAGCTCTGGGGCCAACGTCCTGACTTTC. Amino acid sequence: CASSSLTGGSSGANVLTF.

This clone was seen more than once but under ten times. The CDR3 loop reads CASSSTGGANSYEQYF. CDR3 nucleotide sequence: TGTGCCAGCAGCTCCACTGGGGGGGCGAATAGCTACGAGCAGTACTTC. The chain recombines TRBV11-2 with TRBJ2-7, with D possibly being TRBD2 (7 bases). This CDR3 region has 16 residues. The germline gives CDR1 SGHAT, CDR2 FQNNGV. V gave up 4 bases and J gave up 3 bases, with 19 bases separating them.

The chain carries TRBV5-1 and TRBJ2-2; D might be TRBD1 (5 bases). The germline V and J ends were trimmed by 0 bases and 0 bases, with 9 bases remaining between them. The CDR3 sequence is 16 residues long. Germline V lookup: CDR1 SGHRS, CDR2 YFSETQ. CDR3 protein: CASSLVPGPNTGELFF. The CDR3 nucleotides read TGCGCCAGCAGCTTGGTTCCAGGGCCGAACACCGGGGAGCTGTTTTTT. The full variable domain, with the rest looked up from reference TRBV5-1 and TRBJ2-2, is KAGVTQTPRYLIKTRGQQVTLSCSPISGHRSVSWYQQTPGQGLQFLFEYFSETQRNKGNFPGRFSGRQFSNSRSEMNVSTLELGDSALYLCASSLVPGPNTGELFFGEGSRLTVL.

V and J are TRBV7-8 and TRBJ2-7; 9 nucleotides match TRBD1. CDR1 and CDR2 (germline): SGHVS, FQNEAQ. Losses at the gene ends were 4 bases for V and 6 bases for J; bases not matched to a gene: 7. The CDR3 runs to 14 residues. The CDR3 region is CASSWDRASGEQYF. Here the CDR3 DNA reads TGTGCCAGCAGCTGGGACAGGGCGAGTGGCGAGCAGTACTTC.

This clone turned up a few times. This sample includes further DNA sequences coding for the same CDR3. The chain links TRBV5-1 to TRBJ2-7; D is unresolved. CDR1 and CDR2 from the germline V gene are SGHRS and YFSETQ. Trimming stripped 2 bases from V and 2 bases from J, with 8 bases between. The CDR3 is 13 residues long. For the CDR3, the DNA is TGCGCCAGCAGCTTCGGCAGTCCCTACGAGCAGTACTTC. Translating it yields CASSFGSPYEQYF. Full variable domain (missing parts from reference TRBV5-1 and TRBJ2-7): KAGVTQTPRYLIKTRGQQVTLSCSPISGHRSVSWYQQTPGQGLQFLFEYFSETQRNKGNFPGRFSGRQFSNSRSEMNVSTLELGDSALYLCASSFGSPYEQYFGPGTRLTVT.